The rows below give T cell receptor beta chains drawn from one sample of a study of cytomegalovirus exposure and HLA in healthy donors. TCRdb's copy holds only in-frame clones and misses some; the assay was immunoSEQ multiplex PCR. The repertoire holds approximately 89,000 clones, with about 70% as singletons. The sequenced sample consisted of PBMCs. These receptors were collected from a female donor in good health and CMV-seronegative. CDR3s include the opening cysteine and the closing phenylalanine or tryptophan. The size field is filled for only some rows; it gives once, few, many or a size class.

V: TRBV6-6; size: NA; J: TRBJ1-1; CDR3: CASSPRRGDFTFF
V: TRBV6-1; size: NA; J: TRBJ1-4; CDR3: CASSGQGWEKLFF
V: TRBV5-5; size: NA; J: TRBJ1-1; CDR3: CASSLLATGGAGNTEAFF
V: TRBV28; size: few; J: TRBJ1-1; CDR3: CASSLFRGAEAFF
V: TRBV14; size: NA; J: TRBJ2-3; CDR3: CASSHGRGVADTQYF
V: TRBV2; size: NA; J: TRBJ1-1; CDR3: CASSPRTGAFEAFF
V: TRBV5-1; size: few; J: TRBJ2-6; CDR3: CASSLETGAGANVLTF
V: TRBV4-1; size: NA; J: TRBJ2-3; CDR3: CASSPHGQGADTQYF
V: TRBV29-1; size: NA; J: TRBJ2-7; CDR3: CSVEGLAGTYEQYF
V: TRBV5-1; size: once; J: TRBJ2-1; CDR3: CASSNLAGGISYNEQFF
V: TRBV15; size: NA; J: TRBJ2-3; CDR3: CATSRDLPTSGRDTQYF
V: TRBV28; size: once; J: TRBJ2-2; CDR3: CASSGLAGAGELFF
V: TRBV21-1; size: NA; J: TRBJ2-2; CDR3: CASSTGTGGGGATNTGELFF
V: TRBV6-5; size: NA; J: TRBJ1-1; CDR3: CASSRREENTEAFF
V: TRBV6-5; size: NA; J: TRBJ2-1; CDR3: CASRRTGTYNEQFF
V: TRBV27; size: NA; J: TRBJ2-7; CDR3: CASSNGQGVGYEQYF
V: TRBV18; size: NA; J: TRBJ2-7; CDR3: CASSQYSQEVYEQYF
V: TRBV10-3; size: NA; J: TRBJ2-3; CDR3: CAISEGLSGKDTQYF
V: TRBV11-3; size: NA; J: TRBJ1-4; CDR3: CASSSGTGGKKLFF
V: TRBV29-1; size: NA; J: TRBJ1-5; CDR3: CSVVQGESNQPQHF
V: TRBV2; size: NA; J: TRBJ2-7; CDR3: CASSKNGRTSYEQYF
V: TRBV5-6; size: NA; J: TRBJ2-7; CDR3: CASSLVGPMEEQYF
V: TRBV5-6; size: NA; J: TRBJ2-3; CDR3: CASSPPGGRGAQYF